The T cell receptor beta chain under discussion was sequenced for a study of T cell changes during pregnancy in multiple sclerosis. The V segment lost 4 bases and the J segment 5 bases; nucleotides outside the gene matches: 6. There are 15 residues in the CDR3. CDR1 and CDR2 from the germline V gene are SGHNT and YYREEE (reference sequence). The protocol was immunoSEQ multiplex PCR, while the TCRdb copy is restricted to in-frame clones and leaves out a portion. Among tens of thousands of clones listed, over 90% were seen once. This receptor was obtained from a female donor with multiple sclerosis, enrolled in a pregnancy study. The chain couples TRBV5-4 to TRBJ1-6, with TRBD1 matching over 7 bases. Sequencing used peripheral blood, obtained in the third trimester of pregnancy. CDR3: CASSRDRVDNSPLHF. The CDR3 DNA follows: TGTGCCAGCAGCCGCGACAGGGTTGATAATTCACCCCTCCACTTT. The full variable domain, its missing parts supplied by reference TRBV5-4 and TRBJ1-6, is ETGVTQSPTHLIKTRGQQVTLRCSSQSGHNTVSWYQQALGQGPQFIFQYYREEENGRGNFPPRFSGLQFPNYSSELNVNALELDDSALYLCASSRDRVDNSPLHFGNGTRLTVT.